This T cell receptor beta chain emerged from a study of lymphopenia after photon versus proton radiotherapy. The CDR3 totals 12 residues. Trimming pared 2 bases from V and 6 bases from J, leaving 9 bases between. Germline CDR1 is SGHDT and CDR2 is YYEEEE. Generated by immunoSEQ multiplex PCR, the TCRdb table keeps only in-frame clones and is missing some. The sample consists of 53,000 or so clones, around four fifths of them appearing once. This clone counts as medium-sized. This chain uses TRBV5-6 with TRBJ2-7; D gene ambiguous. Sample: peripheral blood, taken from a patient treated with photon-based radiotherapy. The source is a man aged 50 to 59 with gastric cancer. The CDR3 nucleotides are TGTGCCAGCAGCTTTATAGGTCTCGAGCAGTACTTC. Its protein product is CASSFIGLEQYF. Filled out from reference TRBV5-6 and TRBJ2-7, the complete variable domain reads DAGVTQSPTHLIKTRGQQVTLRCSPKSGHDTVSWYQQALGQGPQFIFQYYEEEERQRGNFPDRFSGHQFPNYSSELNVNALLLGDSALYLCASSFIGLEQYFGPGTRLTVT.